This passage covers 25 T cell receptor beta chains from one sample sequenced in a study of blood T cells in healthy people across ages. Combining a sample-barcoded 5' primer with a J-beta primer mix, a second PCR ran for roughly 6 to 12 cycles. TCRdb re-derived calls from the 5' RACE reads in MiXCR, one entry per CDR3 protein. This table has approximately 960,000 distinct CDR3 sequences, roughly 29% appearing once. The same data also went into a second study, on T cells of mothers and their children.

The sample was blood. The receptors originated from a middle-aged woman in good health.

In its sample, this clonotype was seen many times. This sequence joins TRBV9 and TRBJ2-5; the D is unclear. Germline CDR1 SGDLS, CDR2 YYNGEE. The V and J ends lost 0 bases and 1 base respectively, with 7 bases between them. CDR3 length: 14 amino acids. The CDR3 nucleotides read TGTGCCAGCAGCGTAGGCTGGTTCCAAGAGACCCAGTACTTC. It specifies CASSVGWFQETQYF.

This clonotype showed up just a few times. The CDR3 DNA reads as TGCAGTGCAGGCGGCAGGGGGGTCGCCGGGGAGCTGTTTTTT. It translates to CSAGGRGVAGELFF. The rearrangement links TRBV20-1 to TRBJ2-2; the D gene is possibly TRBD1 (7 bases). This CDR3 is 14 amino acids long. CDR1 is DFQATT, CDR2 SNEGSKA, per germline (reference sequence). V gave up 6 bases and J gave up 6 bases, with 17 bases separating them.

Regarding this clonotype: A much larger clone is a single base away; this may be a read error. This chain uses TRBV20-1 with TRBJ2-7; D not certain. The CDR3 contains 14 residues. The V gene's germline CDR1 is DFQATT and CDR2 SNEGSKA (reference sequence). The V end lost 6 bases, the J end lost 1 base, and 16 bases lay between the germline ends. CDR3 DNA sequence: TGCAGTGCGCGTCATGAGGATTATTCCTACGAGCAGTACTTC. Its translation is CSARHEDYSYEQYF.

This rearrangement joins TRBV6-4 to TRBJ2-3; D ambiguous. Germline CDR1 and CDR2: MRHNA and SNTAGT. This CDR3 comprises 13 residues. V gave up 3 bases and J gave up 2 bases, with 6 bases separating them. CDR3 in DNA: TGTGCCAGCAGTGAACACCACACAGATACGCAGTATTTT. Its protein is CASSEHHTDTQYF.

This clonotype has more than one count but fewer than ten. The V gene is TRBV6-5, the J gene TRBJ1-1, with a weak D call TRBD1 (5 bases). Trimming removed 4 bases from V and 0 bases from J, with 12 bases in between. The CDR3 runs 15 residues. Germline V gene sequence: CDR1 MNHEY, CDR2 SVGAGI. CDR3 coding DNA: TGTGCCAGCAGTTCCCGGGGCAGTATGAACACTGAAGCTTTCTTT. Protein sequence: CASSSRGSMNTEAFF.

In this sample, this clonotype turned up a few times. J is TRBJ1-1 and V is TRBV27; D ambiguous. CDR1 is MNHEY, CDR2 SMNVEV, per germline (reference sequence). Trimming shortened V by 4 bases and J by 7 bases, and 13 bases separated the two germline ends. The CDR3 sequence is 13 residues long. CDR3 in amino acids: CASSYPGSSEAFF. DNA for the CDR3: TGTGCCAGCAGTTACCCGGGGTCCAGTGAAGCTTTCTTT.

This clonotype showed up many times. This chain connects TRBV20-1 to TRBJ2-1, with 7 bases lining up with TRBD1. Germline V gene lookup returns CDR1 DFQATT and CDR2 SNEGSKA (reference sequence). The CDR3 has 14 residues. After removal of 0 bases from V and 2 bases from J, the junction contained 1 base not matched to a gene. The CDR3 bases are TGCAGTGCTAGAGATACAGGGGCCTACAATGAGCAGTTCTTC. Its translation is CSARDTGAYNEQFF.

This clonotype has just a few counts. The J gene is TRBJ2-3, the V gene TRBV4-2; a weak D match, TRBD1 (5 bases). Per germline, CDR1 LGHNA and CDR2 YNFKEQ. The CDR3 has 18 residues. V was shortened by 0 bases and J by 3 bases, with 19 bases between the two germline ends. The CDR3 reads CASSQDFSIGARTDTQYF. CDR3 sequence (DNA): TGTGCCAGCAGCCAAGACTTCTCGATAGGGGCGAGGACAGATACGCAGTATTTT.

This clonotype occurred many times. The rearrangement links TRBV15 to TRBJ2-2; unclear D gene. V lost 3 bases and J 1 base, leaving 3 bases between the germline ends. The CDR3 contains 13 residues. Germline CDR1 reads LNHNV; CDR2 reads YYDKDF (reference sequence). CDR3 bases: TGTGCCACCAGCAGGAAGAACACCGGGGAGCTGTTTTTT. It yields the protein CATSRKNTGELFF.

There are a few counts of this clonotype. The chain carries TRBV10-3 and TRBJ2-7; maybe TRBD2 (5 bases). Matching the DNA end better, TRBJ2-4 makes the J call doubtful. In germline, CDR1 is ENHRY, CDR2 SYGVKD. The CDR3 has 15 residues. Written as DNA, the CDR3 is TGTGCCATCAGTGACGTGGGGTCGGGAATAAACATTCAGTACTTC. Translating gives CAISDVGSGINIQYF.

With respect to this clonotype: Possible read error: a much larger clone is one base away. The chain is built from TRBV20-1 and TRBJ2-7; the match to TRBD1 covers 7 bases. V was pared by 4 bases and J by 1 base, with 7 bases of the junction left unmatched. The CDR3 sequence is 14 residues long. The germline V gene encodes CDR1 DFQATT and CDR2 SNEGSKA (reference sequence). The CDR3 protein is CSAKETGASYEQYF. The CDR3 region has the DNA TGCAGTGCTAAGGAAACAGGGGCATCCTACGAGCAGTACTTC.

V is TRBV7-2 and J is TRBJ2-1; the D is unclear. Germline CDR1 SGHTA, CDR2 FQGNSA. V was pared by 1 base and J by 8 bases, with 12 bases between. The length of the CDR3 is 14 residues. CDR3 loop: CASSLGAVVDEQFF. CDR3 DNA sequence: TGTGCCAGCAGCTTAGGGGCTGTGGTCGATGAGCAGTTCTTC.

The chain carries TRBV30 and TRBJ2-7; no clear D. V was pared by 0 bases and J by 5 bases, with 14 bases between. CDR1 is GTSNPN and CDR2 is SVGIG in the germline V gene (reference sequence). The CDR3 consists of 14 residues. Here the CDR3 DNA reads TGTGCCTGGAGTGTAACAGTAGGGCAGGACGAGCAGTACTTC. It specifies CAWSVTVGQDEQYF.

The V gene is TRBV7-2, the J gene TRBJ2-7; D gene uncertain. CDR3 size: 13 residues. V shed 5 bases and J shed 5 bases, with 13 bases lying between them. From germline, CDR1 is SGHTA and CDR2 FQGNSA. As DNA, the CDR3 is TGTGCCAGCAGCCCGGACGGTTACGACGAGCAGTACTTC. Its protein is CASSPDGYDEQYF.

The V call is TRBV29-1, the J call TRBJ2-3; possibly TRBD2 for D (5 bases). The CDR3 length is 15 residues. In germline, CDR1 is SQVTM, CDR2 ANQGSEA. V dropped 2 bases and J dropped 6 bases, with 18 bases sitting between them. CDR3 DNA sequence: TGCAGCGTTGAATTCCGCGGGCGGGCAGCCGATACGCAGTATTTT. It encodes CSVEFRGRAADTQYF.

The chain joins TRBV25-1 to TRBJ1-3; D ambiguous. The CDR3 runs to 15 residues. Per the germline V gene, CDR1 is MGHDK and CDR2 is SYGVNS. Trimming removed 1 base from V and 0 bases from J, with 7 bases in between. The CDR3 loop reads CASSEWEGSGNTIYF. In DNA form, the CDR3 reads TGTGCCAGCAGTGAATGGGAGGGCTCTGGAAACACCATATATTTT.

The chain is built from TRBV9 and TRBJ2-2; 9 bases fit TRBD2. Trimming took 2 bases from V and 8 from J; bases not matched to a gene: 7. CDR1 is SGDLS and CDR2 is YYNGEE in the germline V gene. The CDR3 spans 15 residues. In nucleotides, the CDR3 is TGTGCCAGCAGCGTCTCTAGCGGGGTAACTGGGGAGCTGTTTTTT. Its protein is CASSVSSGVTGELFF. Complete variable domain (other parts from reference TRBV9 and TRBJ2-2): DSGVTQTPKHLITATGQRVTLRCSPRSGDLSVYWYQQSLDQGLQFLIQYYNGEERAKGNILERFSAQQFPDLHSELNLSSLELGDSALYFCASSVSSGVTGELFFGEGSRLTVL.

This clonotype was seen many times. The chain combines TRBV29-1 with TRBJ2-3, with D unresolved. The CDR3 length is 14 residues. Trimming shortened V by 1 base and J by 2 bases, and 10 bases separated the two germline ends. Germline V gene data show CDR1 as SQVTM and CDR2 as ANQGSEA. CDR3 in DNA: TGCAGCGTTGAAGGTCCGCAGGTCACAGATACGCAGTATTTT. Its protein product is CSVEGPQVTDTQYF.

The V and J genes are TRBV10-3 and TRBJ1-2; no firm D call. Germline CDR1 reads ENHRY; CDR2 reads SYGVKD. Trimming took off 1 base at V and 7 bases at J, with 13 bases between the two ends. The CDR3 is 14 amino acids. CDR3: CAISELTYKAGYTF. CDR3 sequence (DNA): TGTGCCATCAGTGAGTTGACCTATAAGGCTGGCTACACCTTC.

The chain has TRBV7-3 and TRBJ2-7; D tentatively reads TRBD1 or TRBD2 (5 bases each). V was shortened by 5 bases and J by 7 bases, with 15 bases between the two germline ends. The CDR3 is 13 residues long. The V gene's germline CDR1 is SGHTA and CDR2 FQGTGA. The CDR3 DNA reads as TGTGCCAGCAGCGGGGGACCGGCCAATGAGCAGTACTTC. Translated, it gives CASSGGPANEQYF. The entire variable domain, with the rest obtained from reference TRBV7-3 and TRBJ2-7, is as follows: GAGVSQTPSNKVTEKGKYVELRCDPISGHTALYWYRQSLGQGPEFLIYFQGTGAADDSGLPNDRFFAVRPEGSVSTLKIQRTERGDSAVYLCASSGGPANEQYFGPGTRLTVT.

This clonotype was recorded at least ten times. This chain connects TRBV28 to TRBJ2-6; D is unresolved. The germline CDR1 and CDR2 sequences are MDHEN and SYDVKM. The CDR3 contains 14 residues. V gave up 5 bases and J gave up 1 base, with 6 bases separating them. The CDR3 sequence: CASSIPSGANVLTF. The CDR3 DNA sequence: TGTGCCAGCAGTATACCATCTGGGGCCAACGTCCTGACTTTC. Full variable domain (outside the CDR3, taken from reference TRBV28 and TRBJ2-6): DVKVTQSSRYLVKRTGEKVFLECVQDMDHENMFWYRQDPGLGLRLIYFSYDVKMKEKGDIPEGYSVSREKKERFSLILESASTNQTSMYLCASSIPSGANVLTFGAGSRLTVL.

This sequence joins TRBV6-1 and TRBJ2-3; the match to TRBD1 covers 8 bases. The V segment lost 8 bases and the J segment 5 bases; nucleotides outside the gene matches: 12. The length of the CDR3 is 15 residues. Germline V lookup: CDR1 MNHNS, CDR2 SASEGT. CDR3 DNA sequence: TGTGCCAGCGGCCCAGGGGGCGTTTTGGGAGATACGCAGTATTTT. This gives the protein CASGPGGVLGDTQYF.

The chain combines TRBV5-4 with TRBJ2-3, with D possibly TRBD2 on 7 matching bases. V lost 3 bases to trimming and J lost 6 bases, with 20 bases between them. CDR1 and CDR2 (germline): SGHNT, YYREEE (reference sequence). This CDR3 contains 16 residues. This chain's CDR3 is CASSSPIRGAGDTQYF. The DNA of the CDR3 is TGTGCCAGCAGCTCCCCTATCCGGGGGGCGGGGGATACGCAGTATTTT.

The rearrangement uses TRBV28 and TRBJ1-2; D call uncertain. Germline CDR1 is MDHEN and CDR2 is SYDVKM. Deletions cut 6 bases from V and 1 base from J, with 6 bases between. This CDR3 has 12 amino acids. The CDR3 region is CASRLVNYGYTF. DNA of the CDR3: TGTGCCAGCAGGTTGGTTAACTATGGCTACACCTTC.

About this clonotype: A much more abundant neighbour one base away suggests this may be a read error. The rearrangement joins TRBV27 to TRBJ2-1, with 8 nucleotides matching TRBD2. Germline V lookup: CDR1 MNHEY, CDR2 SMNVEV (reference sequence). CDR3 length: 17 residues. CDR3 loop: CAGSIPRIAGNYNEQFF. In DNA, the CDR3 is TGTGCCGGCAGTATTCCCCGGATAGCGGGGAATTACAATGAGCAGTTCTTC.